This T cell receptor (beta chain) is drawn from a study of type 1 regulatory T cells. Overall study: T-allo10 is an in vitro-generated, Tr1-enriched CD4 T cell product specific for alloantigen.

Concerning this clonotype: Its specificity is not known.

Trimming shortened V by 6 bases and J by 4 bases, and 19 bases separated the two germline ends. The CDR3 totals 15 residues. General observations from the study: Compared with non-type 1 regulatory T cells, type 1 regulatory T cells showed a more restricted TCR repertoire.

TCRdb redid the calling of the reads with MiXCR, one entry per CDR3 protein. The data contain about 62,000 distinct CDR3 sequences, approximately 60% of them seen just once; the ten biggest clones take up 1.8%. This sequence originates from a human donor in good health. The chain uses TRBV12-3 or TRBV12-4 and TRBJ2-7; no definite D call. Sequencing input: cultured non-Tr1 T cells, either the whole culture or a sorted T cell fraction (not recorded which). The CDR3 DNA reads as TGTGCCAGCAGCCTTTTTGGTTCCTCTAGGTACGAGCAGTACTTC. Its translation: CASSLFGSSRYEQYF.